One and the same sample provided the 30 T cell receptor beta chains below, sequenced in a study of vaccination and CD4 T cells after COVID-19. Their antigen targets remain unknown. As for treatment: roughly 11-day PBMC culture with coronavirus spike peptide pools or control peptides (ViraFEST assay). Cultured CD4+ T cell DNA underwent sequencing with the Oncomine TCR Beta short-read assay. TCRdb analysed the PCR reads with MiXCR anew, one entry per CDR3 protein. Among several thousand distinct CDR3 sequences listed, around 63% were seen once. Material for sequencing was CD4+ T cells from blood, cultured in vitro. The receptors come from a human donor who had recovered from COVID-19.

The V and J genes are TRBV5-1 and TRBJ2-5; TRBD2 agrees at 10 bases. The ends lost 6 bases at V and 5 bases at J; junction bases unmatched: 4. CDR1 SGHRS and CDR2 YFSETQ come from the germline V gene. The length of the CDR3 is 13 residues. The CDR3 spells CASTNSGRETQYF. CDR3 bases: TGCGCCAGCACCAATAGCGGGAGGGAGACCCAGTACTTC.

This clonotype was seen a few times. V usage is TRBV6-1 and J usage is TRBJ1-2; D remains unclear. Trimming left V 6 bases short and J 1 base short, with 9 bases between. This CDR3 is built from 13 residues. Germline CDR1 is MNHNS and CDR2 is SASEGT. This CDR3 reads CASSHIGNYGYTF. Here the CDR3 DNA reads TGTGCCAGCAGCCACATCGGTAACTATGGCTACACCTTC.

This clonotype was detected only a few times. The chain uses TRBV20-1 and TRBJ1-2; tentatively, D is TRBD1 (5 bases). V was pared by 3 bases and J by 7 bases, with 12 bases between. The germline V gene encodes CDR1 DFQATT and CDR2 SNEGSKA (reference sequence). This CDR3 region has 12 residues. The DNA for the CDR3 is TGCAGTGCTAGCCTGCCCGGGGCTGGCTACACCTTC. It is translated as CSASLPGAGYTF.

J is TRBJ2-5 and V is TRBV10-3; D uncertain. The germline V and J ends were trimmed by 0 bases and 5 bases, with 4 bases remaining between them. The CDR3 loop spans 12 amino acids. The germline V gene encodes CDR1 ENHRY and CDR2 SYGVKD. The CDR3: CAISESFETQYF. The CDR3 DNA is TGTGCCATCAGTGAGTCCTTTGAGACCCAGTACTTC.

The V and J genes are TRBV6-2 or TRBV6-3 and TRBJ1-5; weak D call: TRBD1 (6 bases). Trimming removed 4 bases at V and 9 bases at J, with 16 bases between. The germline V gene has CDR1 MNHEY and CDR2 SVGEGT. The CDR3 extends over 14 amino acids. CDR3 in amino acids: CASSWGAGGGPQHF. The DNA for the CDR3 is TGTGCCAGCAGTTGGGGGGCCGGGGGCGGGCCCCAGCATTTT.

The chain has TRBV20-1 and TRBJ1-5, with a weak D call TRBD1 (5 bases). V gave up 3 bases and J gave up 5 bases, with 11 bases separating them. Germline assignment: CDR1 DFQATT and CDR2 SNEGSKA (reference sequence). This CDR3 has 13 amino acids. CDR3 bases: TGCAGTGCTAGGGGCCAGGGTGATCAGCCCCAGCATTTT. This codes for CSARGQGDQPQHF.

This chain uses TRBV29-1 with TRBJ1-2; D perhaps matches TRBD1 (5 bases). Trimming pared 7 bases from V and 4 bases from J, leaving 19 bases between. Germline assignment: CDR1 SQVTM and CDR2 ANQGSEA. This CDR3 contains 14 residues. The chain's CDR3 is CSARGGRVGYGYTF. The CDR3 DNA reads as TGCAGCGCAAGAGGAGGCAGGGTGGGCTATGGCTACACCTTC.

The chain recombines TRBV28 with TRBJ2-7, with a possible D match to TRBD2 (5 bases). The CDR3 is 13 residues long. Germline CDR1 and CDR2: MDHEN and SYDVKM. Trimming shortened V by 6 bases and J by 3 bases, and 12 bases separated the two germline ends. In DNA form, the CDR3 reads TGTGCCAGCAGCAGGAAGCGGAGCTACGAGCAGTACTTC. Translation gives CASSRKRSYEQYF. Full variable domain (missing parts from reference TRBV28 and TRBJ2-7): DVKVTQSSRYLVKRTGEKVFLECVQDMDHENMFWYRQDPGLGLRLIYFSYDVKMKEKGDIPEGYSVSREKKERFSLILESASTNQTSMYLCASSRKRSYEQYFGPGTRLTVT.

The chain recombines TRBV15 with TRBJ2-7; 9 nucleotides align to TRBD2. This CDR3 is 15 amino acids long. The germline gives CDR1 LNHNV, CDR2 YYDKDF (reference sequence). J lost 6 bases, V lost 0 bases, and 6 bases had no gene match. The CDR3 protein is CATSRDGAGGREQYF. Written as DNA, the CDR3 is TGTGCCACCAGCAGAGATGGCGCGGGAGGGCGCGAGCAGTACTTC. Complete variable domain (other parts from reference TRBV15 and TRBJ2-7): DAMVIQNPRYQVTQFGKPVTLSCSQTLNHNVMYWYQQKSSQAPKLLFHYYDKDFNNEADTPDNFQSRRPNTSFCFLDIRSPGLGDTAMYLCATSRDGAGGREQYFGPGTRLTVT.

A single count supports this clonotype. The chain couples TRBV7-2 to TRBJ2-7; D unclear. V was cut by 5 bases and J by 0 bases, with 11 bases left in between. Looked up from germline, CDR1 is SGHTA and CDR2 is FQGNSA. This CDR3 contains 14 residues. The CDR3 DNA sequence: TGTGCCAGCAGCCGAACCCATAGCTCCTACGAGCAGTACTTC. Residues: CASSRTHSSYEQYF.

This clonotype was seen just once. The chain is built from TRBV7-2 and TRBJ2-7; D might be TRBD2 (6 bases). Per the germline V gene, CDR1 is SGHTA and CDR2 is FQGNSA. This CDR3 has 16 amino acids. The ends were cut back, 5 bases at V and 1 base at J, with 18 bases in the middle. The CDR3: CASSPGRRGGSYEQYF. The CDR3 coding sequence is TGTGCCAGCAGCCCGGGTAGGCGGGGTGGATCCTACGAGCAGTACTTC.

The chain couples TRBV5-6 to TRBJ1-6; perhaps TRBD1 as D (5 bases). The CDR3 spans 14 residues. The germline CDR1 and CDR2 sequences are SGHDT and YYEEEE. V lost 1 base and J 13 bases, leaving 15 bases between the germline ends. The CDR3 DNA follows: TGTGCCAGCAGCTTGCAACGGGGCGCGGTCCCCCTCCACTTT. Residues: CASSLQRGAVPLHF.

Here the CDR3 DNA reads TGCAGTGCTAGAGATAGTAGCGGGAGCTCCTACGAGCAGTACTTC. This translates into CSARDSSGSSYEQYF. The chain recombines TRBV20-1 with TRBJ2-7; 9 bases are shared with TRBD2. Germline CDR1 DFQATT, CDR2 SNEGSKA (reference sequence). J lost 0 bases, V lost 0 bases, and 3 bases had no gene match. CDR3 length equals 15 residues.

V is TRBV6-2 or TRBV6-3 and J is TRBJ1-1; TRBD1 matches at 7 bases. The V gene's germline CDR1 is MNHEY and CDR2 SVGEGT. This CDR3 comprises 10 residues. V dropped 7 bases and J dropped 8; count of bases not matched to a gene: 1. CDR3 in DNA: TGTGCCAGCAAGGACAGGGAAGCTTTCTTT. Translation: CASKDREAFF.

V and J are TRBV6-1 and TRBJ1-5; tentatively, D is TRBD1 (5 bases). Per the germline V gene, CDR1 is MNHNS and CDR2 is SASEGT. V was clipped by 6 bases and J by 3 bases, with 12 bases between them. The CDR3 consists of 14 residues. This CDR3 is CASSIGQLNQPQHF. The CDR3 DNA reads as TGTGCCAGCAGCATAGGACAACTCAATCAGCCCCAGCATTTT.

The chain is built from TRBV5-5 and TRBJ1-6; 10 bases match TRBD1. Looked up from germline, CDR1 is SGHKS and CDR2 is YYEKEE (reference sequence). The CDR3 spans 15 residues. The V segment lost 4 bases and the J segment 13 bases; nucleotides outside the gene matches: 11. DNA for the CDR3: TGTGCCAGCAGCCGCGGAGGGACAGGGGAAAGGCCCCTCCACTTT. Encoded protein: CASSRGGTGERPLHF.

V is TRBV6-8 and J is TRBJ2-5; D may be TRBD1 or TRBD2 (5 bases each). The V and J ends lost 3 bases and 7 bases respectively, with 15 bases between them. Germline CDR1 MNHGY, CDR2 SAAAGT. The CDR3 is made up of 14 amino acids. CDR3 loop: CASSYSRDARTQYF. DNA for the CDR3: TGTGCCAGCAGTTATTCCCGGGACGCCCGGACCCAGTACTTC.

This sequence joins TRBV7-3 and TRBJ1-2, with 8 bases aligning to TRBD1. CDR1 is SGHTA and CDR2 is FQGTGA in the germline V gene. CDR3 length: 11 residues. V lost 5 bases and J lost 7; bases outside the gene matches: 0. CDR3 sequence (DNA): TGTGCCAGCAGCGACAGGGGTGGCTACACCTTC. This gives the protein CASSDRGGYTF.

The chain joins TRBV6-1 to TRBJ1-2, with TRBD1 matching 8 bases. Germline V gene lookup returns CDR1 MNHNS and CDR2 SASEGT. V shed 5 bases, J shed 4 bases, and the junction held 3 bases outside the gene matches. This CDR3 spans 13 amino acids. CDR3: CASSPGGSYGYTF. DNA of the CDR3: TGTGCCAGCAGTCCAGGGGGCAGCTATGGCTACACCTTC.

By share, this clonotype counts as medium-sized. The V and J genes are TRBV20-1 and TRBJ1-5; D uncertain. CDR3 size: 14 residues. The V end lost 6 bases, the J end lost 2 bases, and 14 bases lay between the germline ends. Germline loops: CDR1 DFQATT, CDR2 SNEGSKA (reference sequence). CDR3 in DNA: TGCAGTGCAGAGGTGGGTGGCGGCAATCAGCCCCAGCATTTT. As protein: CSAEVGGGNQPQHF.

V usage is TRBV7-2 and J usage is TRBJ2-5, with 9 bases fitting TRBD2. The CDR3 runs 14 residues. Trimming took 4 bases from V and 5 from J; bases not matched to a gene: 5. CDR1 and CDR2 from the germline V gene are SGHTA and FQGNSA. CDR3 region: CASSSRGRAETQYF. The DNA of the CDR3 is TGTGCCAGCAGCTCACGCGGGAGGGCGGAGACCCAGTACTTC. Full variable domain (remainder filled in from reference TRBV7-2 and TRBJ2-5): GAGVSQSPSNKVTEKGKDVELRCDPISGHTALYWYRQSLGQGLEFLIYFQGNSAPDKSGLPSDRFSAERTGGSVSTLTIQRTQQEDSAVYLCASSSRGRAETQYFGPGTRLLVL.

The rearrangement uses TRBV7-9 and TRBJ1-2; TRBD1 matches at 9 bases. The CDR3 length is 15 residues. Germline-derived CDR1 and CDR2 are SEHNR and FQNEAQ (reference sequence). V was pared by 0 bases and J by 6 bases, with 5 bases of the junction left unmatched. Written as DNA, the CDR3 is TGTGCCAGCAGCTTAGCGGGACAGGGCAAGGATGGCTACACCTTC. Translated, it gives CASSLAGQGKDGYTF.

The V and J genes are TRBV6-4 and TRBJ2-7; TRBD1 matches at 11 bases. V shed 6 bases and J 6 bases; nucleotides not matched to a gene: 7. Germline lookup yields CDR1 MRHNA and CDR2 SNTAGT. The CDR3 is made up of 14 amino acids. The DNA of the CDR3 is TGTGCCAGCAGCCCTGGGACAGGGGGTCTCGAGCAGTACTTC. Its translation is CASSPGTGGLEQYF.

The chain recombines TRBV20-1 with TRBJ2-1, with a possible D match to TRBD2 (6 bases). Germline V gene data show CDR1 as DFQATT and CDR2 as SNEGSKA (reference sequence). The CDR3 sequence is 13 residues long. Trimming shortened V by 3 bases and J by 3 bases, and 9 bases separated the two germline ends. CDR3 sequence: CSARGGFYNEQFF. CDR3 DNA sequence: TGCAGTGCTAGGGGAGGTTTCTACAATGAGCAGTTCTTC.

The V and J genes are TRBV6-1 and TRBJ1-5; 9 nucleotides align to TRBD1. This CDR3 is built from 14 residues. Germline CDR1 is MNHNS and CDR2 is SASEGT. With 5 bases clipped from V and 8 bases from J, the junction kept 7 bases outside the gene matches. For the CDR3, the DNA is TGTGCCAGCAGTCCCGACAGGGGGAATGAGCCCCAGCATTTT. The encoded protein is CASSPDRGNEPQHF.

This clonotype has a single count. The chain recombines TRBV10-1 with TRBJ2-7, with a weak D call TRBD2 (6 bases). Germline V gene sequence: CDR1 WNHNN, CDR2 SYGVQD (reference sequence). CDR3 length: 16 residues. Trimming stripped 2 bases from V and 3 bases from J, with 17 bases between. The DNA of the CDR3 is TGCGCCAGCAGTGAGCCCCCCCGGGGGAACTACTACGAGCAGTACTTC. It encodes CASSEPPRGNYYEQYF.

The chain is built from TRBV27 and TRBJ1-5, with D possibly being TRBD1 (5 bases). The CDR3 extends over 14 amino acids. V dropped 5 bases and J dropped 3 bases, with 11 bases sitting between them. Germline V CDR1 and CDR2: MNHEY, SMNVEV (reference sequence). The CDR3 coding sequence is TGTGCCAGCAGTCTGGGGCAGGCCAATCAGCCCCAGCATTTT. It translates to CASSLGQANQPQHF.

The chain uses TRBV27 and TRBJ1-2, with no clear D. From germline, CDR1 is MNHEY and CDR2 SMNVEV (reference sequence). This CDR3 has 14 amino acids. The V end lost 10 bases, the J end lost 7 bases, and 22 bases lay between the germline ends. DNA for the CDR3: TGTGCCACTTCCGGGATGCCCCTGGGAGGTGGCTACACCTTC. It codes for CATSGMPLGGGYTF.

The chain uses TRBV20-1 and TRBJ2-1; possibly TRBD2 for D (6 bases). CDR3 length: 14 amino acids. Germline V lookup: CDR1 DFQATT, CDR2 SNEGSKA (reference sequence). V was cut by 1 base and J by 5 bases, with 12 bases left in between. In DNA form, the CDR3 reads TGCAGTGCTAGAGCGGGAGTGATAGACAATGAGCAGTTCTTC. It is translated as CSARAGVIDNEQFF.

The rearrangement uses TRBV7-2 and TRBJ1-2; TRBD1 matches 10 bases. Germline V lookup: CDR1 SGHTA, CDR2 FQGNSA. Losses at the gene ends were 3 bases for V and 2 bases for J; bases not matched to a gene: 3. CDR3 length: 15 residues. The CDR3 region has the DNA TGTGCCAGCAGCTTGGGGACAGGGGTAAACTATGGCTACACCTTC. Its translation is CASSLGTGVNYGYTF.